The rows below give T cell receptor beta chains drawn from one sample of a study of blood T cell repertoires in COVID-19. Clones were sequenced by immunoSEQ multiplex PCR, and TCRdb holds only the in-frame ones, with some missing. The sample records over 250,000 clones, 85% to 90% being singletons. The sample was peripheral blood. The receptor set was obtained from a middle-aged woman who had recovered from COVID-19. Each CDR3 is given with its conserved first and last residue. The D gene is left open where the match is weak. Some rows have no size entry. The others give once, few or many, or a class for an expanded clone.

d_call: .; clone_size: .; v_call: TRBV7-8; j_call: TRBJ1-2; cdr3_aa: CASSLGAGSYGYTF; cdr3_nt: TGTGCCAGCAGCTTAGGGGCTGGATCCTATGGCTACACCTTC
d_call: TRBD2; clone_size: .; v_call: TRBV7-9; j_call: TRBJ2-5; cdr3_aa: CASSLALAGAETQYF; cdr3_nt: TGTGCCAGCAGCTTAGCCCTAGCGGGAGCAGAGACCCAGTACTTC
d_call: .; clone_size: once; v_call: TRBV6-5; j_call: TRBJ2-1; cdr3_aa: CASSYRGGTPYNEQFF; cdr3_nt: TGTGCCAGCAGTTACAGGGGGGGGACTCCATACAATGAGCAGTTCTTC
d_call: .; clone_size: .; v_call: TRBV27; j_call: TRBJ2-2; cdr3_aa: CASSRYTTGSGELFF; cdr3_nt: TGTGCCAGCAGTCGATACACCACAGGGTCCGGGGAGCTGTTTTTT
d_call: TRBD2; clone_size: .; v_call: TRBV30; j_call: TRBJ2-2; cdr3_aa: CAWSPLGLAGLRGGELFF; cdr3_nt: TGTGCCTGGAGTCCCCTGGGACTAGCGGGCCTTAGGGGCGGGGAGCTGTTTTTT
d_call: .; clone_size: .; v_call: TRBV7-9; j_call: TRBJ1-1; cdr3_aa: CASSPRRPGATEAFF; cdr3_nt: TGTGCCAGCAGCCCTAGGAGGCCAGGGGCCACTGAAGCTTTCTTT
d_call: .; clone_size: .; v_call: TRBV4-3; j_call: TRBJ2-6; cdr3_aa: CASSQDGGGASGANVLTF; cdr3_nt: TGCGCCAGCAGCCAAGACGGAGGGGGCGCGTCGGGGGCCAACGTCCTGACTTTC
d_call: TRBD1; clone_size: .; v_call: TRBV7-8; j_call: TRBJ1-6; cdr3_aa: CASSLADRGLNSPLHF; cdr3_nt: TGTGCCAGCAGCTTAGCTGACAGGGGCCTTAATTCACCCCTCCACTTT
d_call: TRBD1; clone_size: .; v_call: TRBV6-5; j_call: TRBJ2-5; cdr3_aa: CASSQGQGRRETQYF; cdr3_nt: TGTGCCAGCAGTCAGGGACAGGGGAGAAGGGAGACCCAGTACTTC
d_call: .; clone_size: .; v_call: TRBV5-1; j_call: TRBJ2-5; cdr3_aa: CASSLERLARETQYF; cdr3_nt: TGCGCCAGCAGCTTGGAAAGGCTAGCCCGAGAGACCCAGTACTTC
d_call: TRBD1; clone_size: .; v_call: TRBV6-5; j_call: TRBJ1-2; cdr3_aa: CASSRTGMVGYTF; cdr3_nt: TGTGCCAGCAGCAGGACAGGGATGGTTGGCTACACCTTC
d_call: TRBD2; clone_size: .; v_call: TRBV7-3; j_call: TRBJ2-1; cdr3_aa: CASSPGTSGGSSYNEQFF; cdr3_nt: TGTGCCAGCAGCCCCGGGACTAGCGGGGGGAGCTCCTACAATGAGCAGTTCTTC
d_call: TRBD1; clone_size: .; v_call: TRBV27; j_call: TRBJ1-2; cdr3_aa: CASSSSVGQGGYGYTF; cdr3_nt: TGTGCCAGCAGTTCCTCGGTCGGACAGGGGGGCTATGGCTACACCTTC
d_call: .; clone_size: few; v_call: TRBV5-6; j_call: TRBJ1-2; cdr3_aa: CASSLGGAGAVHGYTF; cdr3_nt: TGTGCCAGCAGCTTGGGAGGGGCAGGGGCGGTCCATGGCTACACCTTC
d_call: TRBD1; clone_size: .; v_call: TRBV9; j_call: TRBJ2-7; cdr3_aa: CAPRGPPPYEQYF; cdr3_nt: TGTGCCCCCAGGGGGCCACCCCCCTACGAGCAGTACTTC
d_call: .; clone_size: .; v_call: TRBV5-1; j_call: TRBJ1-1; cdr3_aa: CASSGGKGSNTEAFF; cdr3_nt: TGCGCCAGCAGTGGGGGCAAGGGATCGAACACTGAAGCTTTCTTT
d_call: TRBD2; clone_size: once; v_call: TRBV19; j_call: TRBJ2-3; cdr3_aa: CASSIDPPSGRDTDTQYF; cdr3_nt: TGTGCCAGTAGTATAGATCCCCCTAGCGGGAGGGACACAGATACGCAGTATTTT
d_call: .; clone_size: .; v_call: TRBV13; j_call: TRBJ2-7; cdr3_aa: CASSRESGYEQYF; cdr3_nt: TGTGCCAGCAGCCGGGAGAGCGGCTACGAGCAGTACTTC
d_call: .; clone_size: .; v_call: TRBV6-2/TRBV6-3; j_call: TRBJ1-5; cdr3_aa: CASSYGGQPNQPQHF; cdr3_nt: TGTGCCAGCAGTTATGGCGGCCAGCCCAATCAGCCCCAGCATTTT
d_call: .; clone_size: .; v_call: TRBV30; j_call: TRBJ1-4; cdr3_aa: CASPRVGAKEKLFF; cdr3_nt: TGTGCCTCTCCCAGGGTCGGAGCAAAAGAAAAACTGTTTTTT
d_call: TRBD1; clone_size: few; v_call: TRBV19; j_call: TRBJ2-1; cdr3_aa: CASSGGQGAFGSYNEQFF; cdr3_nt: TGTGCCAGTAGTGGGGGACAGGGGGCGTTCGGGTCCTACAATGAGCAGTTCTTC
d_call: .; clone_size: .; v_call: TRBV25-1; j_call: TRBJ1-4; cdr3_aa: CASSLGGSGSEKLFF; cdr3_nt: TGTGCCAGCAGCCTCGGGGGGTCGGGTAGTGAAAAACTGTTTTTT
d_call: .; clone_size: .; v_call: TRBV29-1; j_call: TRBJ1-1; cdr3_aa: CSVGGEGSEAFF; cdr3_nt: TGCAGCGTTGGAGGGGAGGGTTCTGAAGCTTTCTTT
d_call: TRBD1; clone_size: .; v_call: TRBV29-1; j_call: TRBJ1-1; cdr3_aa: CSVQGAGRTEAFF; cdr3_nt: TGCAGCGTACAGGGGGCGGGAAGGACTGAAGCTTTCTTT